Listed here is a single TCR beta chain. Its antigen is as yet unknown. Germline V lookup: CDR1 DFQATT, CDR2 SNEGSKA (reference sequence). The CDR3 totals 10 residues. The V and J ends lost 6 bases and 4 bases respectively, with 7 bases between them. This specimen comes from a study of OX40 agonist ivuxolimab in advanced cancers. Study in general: Ivuxolimab is an agonistic anti-OX40 (CD134) antibody, and patients were treated with it. Study-level points and caveats: At doses 0.1 to 3.0 mg/kg, CD4+ and CD8+ clones expanded.

The method was immunoSEQ multiplex PCR; TCRdb's version includes in-frame clones alone and lacks a portion of them. Of about 46,000 clones in the sample, about 88% were seen once. This sequence was found in an adult with an advanced solid tumor such as melanoma, head and neck, liver or kidney cancer. V and J are TRBV20-1 and TRBJ2-7; unclear D gene. Source: CD4+ or CD8+ T cells sorted from blood, taken in a trial of the OX40 agonist ivuxolimab. CDR3 sequence (DNA): TGCAGTGCCGAGGAGTACGAGCAGTACTTC. It is translated as CSAEEYEQYF.